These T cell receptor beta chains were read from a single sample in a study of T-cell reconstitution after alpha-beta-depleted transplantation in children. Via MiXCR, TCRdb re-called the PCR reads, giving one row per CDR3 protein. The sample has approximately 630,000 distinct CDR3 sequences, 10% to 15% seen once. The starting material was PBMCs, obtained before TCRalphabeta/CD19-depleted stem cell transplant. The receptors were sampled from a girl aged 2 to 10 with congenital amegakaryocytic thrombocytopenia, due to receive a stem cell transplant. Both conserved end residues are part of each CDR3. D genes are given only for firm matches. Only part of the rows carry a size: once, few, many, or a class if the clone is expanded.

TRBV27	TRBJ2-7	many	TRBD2	TGTGCCAGCAGTTTATGGGGAGGGAACGAGCAGTACTTC	CASSLWGGNEQYF
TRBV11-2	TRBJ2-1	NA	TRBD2	TGTGCCAGCAGCTTAAGGGGTCCCCCTAGCGGGAGTTACAATGAGCAGTTCTTC	CASSLRGPPSGSYNEQFF
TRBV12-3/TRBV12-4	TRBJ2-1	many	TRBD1	TGTGCCAGCAGTATCCGGACAGGGGGTCTAACCTTGAATGAGCAGTTCTTC	CASSIRTGGLTLNEQFF
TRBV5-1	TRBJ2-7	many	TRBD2	TGCGCCAGCAGCTTGGTATGGCTAGCGGAGGGCTACGAGCAGTACTTC	CASSLVWLAEGYEQYF
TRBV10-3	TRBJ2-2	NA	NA	TGTGCCATCAGTGGTTTCCGCGAGAACACCGGGGAGCTGTTTTTT	CAISGFRENTGELFF
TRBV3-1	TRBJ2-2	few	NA	TGTGCCAGCAGCTCCGGGTGGGCAGTCCCCACCGGGGAGCTGTTTTTT	CASSSGWAVPTGELFF
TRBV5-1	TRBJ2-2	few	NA	TGCGCCAGCAGCTTGGCCTGGGCTTACACCGGGGAGCTGTTTTTT	CASSLAWAYTGELFF
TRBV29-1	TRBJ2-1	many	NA	TGCAGCGTTGACCTGATTAGTCACGATGAGCAGTTCTTC	CSVDLISHDEQFF
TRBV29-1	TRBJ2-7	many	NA	TGCAGCGTTGAAGACTGGGGGGACCCCTACGAGCAGTACTTC	CSVEDWGDPYEQYF
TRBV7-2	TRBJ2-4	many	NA	TGTGCCAGCAGCTTCTACAGGGTAGAGCCGAACTTC	CASSFYRVEPNF
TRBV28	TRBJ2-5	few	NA	TGTGCCAGCAGTTCCACGCGGGCCCGGGTCCAAGAGACCCAGTACTTC	CASSSTRARVQETQYF
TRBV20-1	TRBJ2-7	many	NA	TGCAGTGCTAGAGTTCCACGACTACCCAATTACGAGCAGTACTTC	CSARVPRLPNYEQYF
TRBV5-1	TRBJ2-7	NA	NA	TGCGCCAGCAGCCCGCTTCGGGACTCAGCCCAATACGAGCAGTACTTC	CASSPLRDSAQYEQYF
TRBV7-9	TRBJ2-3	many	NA	TGTGCCAGCAGCTTGTCAGGGGTCAGCACAGATACGCAGTATTTT	CASSLSGVSTDTQYF
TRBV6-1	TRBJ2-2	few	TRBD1	TGTGCCAGCAGTGAGCTCCCAGGGGGCGGGGAGCTGTTTTTT	CASSELPGGGELFF
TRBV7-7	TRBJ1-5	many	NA	TGTGCCAGCCGCCTTGACAGCCGAGATCAGCCCCAGCATTTT	CASRLDSRDQPQHF
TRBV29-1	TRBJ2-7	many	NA	TGCAGCGTTGTGATGGAGGTCGAGCAGTACTTC	CSVVMEVEQYF
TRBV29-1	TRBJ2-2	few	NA	TGCAGCGTTGAAGATCAGGGGCGAAAGGACACCGGGGAGCTGTTTTTT	CSVEDQGRKDTGELFF
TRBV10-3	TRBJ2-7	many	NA	TGTGCCATCAGTGATCGGCAGGGCCCCTACGAGCAGTACTTC	CAISDRQGPYEQYF
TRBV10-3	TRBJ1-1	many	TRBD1	TGTGCCATCAGTGAAAACAGGGGCTCAGCTTTCTTT	CAISENRGSAFF
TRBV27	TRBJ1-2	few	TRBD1	TGTGCCAGCAGGATGACAGGGGGCGTACCGGACGGCTACACCTTC	CASRMTGGVPDGYTF
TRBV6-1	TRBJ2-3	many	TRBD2	TGTGCCAGCAGCCCGACTAGCGGGATTCTTCCGGCTGGCACAGATACGCAGTATTTT	CASSPTSGILPAGTDTQYF
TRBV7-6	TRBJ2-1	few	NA	TGTGCCAGCAGCCCCCAGATTAGGGGAATCTACAATGAGCAGTTCTTC	CASSPQIRGIYNEQFF
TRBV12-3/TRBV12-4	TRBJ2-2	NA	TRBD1	TGTGCCAGCAGTCCCGACAGGGTGAATACCGGGGAGCTGTTTTTT	CASSPDRVNTGELFF
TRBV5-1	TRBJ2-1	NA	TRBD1	TGCGCCAGCAGCCCTGGACAGGGGGGAACCTACAATGAGCAGTTCTTC	CASSPGQGGTYNEQFF
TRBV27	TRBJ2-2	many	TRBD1	TGTGCCAGCAGTCCGTCCGGGACAGGGCAATCCGGGGAGCTGTTTTTT	CASSPSGTGQSGELFF
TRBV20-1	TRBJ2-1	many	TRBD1	TGCAGTGCTAGGGTAGATCCGGGACAGGTGAATGAGCAGTTCTTC	CSARVDPGQVNEQFF
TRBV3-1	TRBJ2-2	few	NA	TGTGCCAGCAGCCAATTCCGGGGCGGGGAGCTGTTTTTT	CASSQFRGGELFF
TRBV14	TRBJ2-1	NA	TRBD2	TGTGCCAGCAGCCCAGGTGGCGGGAGGGCCTACTACAATGAGCAGTTCTTC	CASSPGGGRAYYNEQFF
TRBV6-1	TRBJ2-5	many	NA	TGTGCCAGCAGTGAAGGGGGGTTCCAGGAGACCCAGTACTTC	CASSEGGFQETQYF
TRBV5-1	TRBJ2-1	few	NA	TGCGCCAGCAGCTTGCTTAGAGAGGGCCACAACAATGAGCAGTTCTTC	CASSLLREGHNNEQFF
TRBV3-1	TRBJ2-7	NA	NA	TGTGTCAGCAGCTTTGGCGACTACGAGCAGTACTTC	CVSSFGDYEQYF
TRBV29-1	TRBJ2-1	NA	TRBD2	TGCAGCGTTGAAGCGGGGAGGGCGGGCTACAATGAGCAGTTCTTC	CSVEAGRAGYNEQFF
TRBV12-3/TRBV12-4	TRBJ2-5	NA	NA	TGTGCCAGCAGTTTATGGCGGCCGCAGGAGACCCAGTACTTC	CASSLWRPQETQYF
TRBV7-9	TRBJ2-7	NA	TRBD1	TGTGCCTTCGGGACAGAAGCCTACGAGCAGTACTTC	CAFGTEAYEQYF
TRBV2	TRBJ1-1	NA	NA	TGTGCCAGCAGTTACTTGGGTGAAGCTTTCTTT	CASSYLGEAFF
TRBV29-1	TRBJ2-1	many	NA	TGCAGCGTTGCGGATGGTCTGTATGAGCAGTTCTTC	CSVADGLYEQFF
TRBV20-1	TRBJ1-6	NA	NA	TGCAGTGCTCCGTCTGAGGGGTATTCACCCCTCCACTTT	CSAPSEGYSPLHF
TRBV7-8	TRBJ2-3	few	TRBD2	TGTGCCAGCAGCCAAAGGTCCGGGACTAGCGGTGCGGATACGCAGTATTTT	CASSQRSGTSGADTQYF
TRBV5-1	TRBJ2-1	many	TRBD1	TGCGCCAGCAGCGTAACAGGGGGCGGTAGCAATGAGCAGTTCTTC	CASSVTGGGSNEQFF
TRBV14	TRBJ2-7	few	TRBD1	TGTGCCAGCAGCCAAGTATCGGACAGGGTTTACGAGCAGTACTTC	CASSQVSDRVYEQYF
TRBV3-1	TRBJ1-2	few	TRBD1	TGTGCCAGCAGCCAAGATCCCGGGACAGATTATGGCTACACCTTC	CASSQDPGTDYGYTF
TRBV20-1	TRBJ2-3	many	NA	TGCAGTGCTAGCACCACTAGCACAGATACGCAGTATTTT	CSASTTSTDTQYF
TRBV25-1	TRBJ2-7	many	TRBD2	TGTGCCACCGGGACTAGTGTCTGGCAGTACTTC	CATGTSVWQYF
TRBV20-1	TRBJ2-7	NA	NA	TGCAGTGCTAGCCCGATTGGGCAGGGCTACGAGCAGTACTTC	CSASPIGQGYEQYF
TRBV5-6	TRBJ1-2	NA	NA	TGTGCCAGCAGCTTGACCCTCGAACGGCCTGGAGCTAACTATGGCTACACCTTC	CASSLTLERPGANYGYTF
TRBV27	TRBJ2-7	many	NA	TGTGCCAGCAGTTTGGCAGGGGTCTCCTACGAGCAGTACTTC	CASSLAGVSYEQYF
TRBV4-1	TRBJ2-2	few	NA	TGCGCCAGCAGCCAAGCTCTTAGGACGAGGACCGGGGAGCTGTTTTTT	CASSQALRTRTGELFF
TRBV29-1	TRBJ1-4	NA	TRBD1	TGCAGCGTTGGGACAGGAGAAAAACTGTTTTTT	CSVGTGEKLFF
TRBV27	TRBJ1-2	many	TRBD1	TGTGCCAGCAGTGTTACGACAGGGGGCGGCTACACCTTC	CASSVTTGGGYTF
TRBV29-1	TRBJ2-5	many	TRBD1	TGCAGCGTTACCGGGACAGGGGTCGAGACCCAGTACTTC	CSVTGTGVETQYF
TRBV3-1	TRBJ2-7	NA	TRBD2	TGTGCCAGCAGCCCCCCTCCCCCTAGCGGGAGGTCCTACGAGCAGTACTTC	CASSPPPPSGRSYEQYF
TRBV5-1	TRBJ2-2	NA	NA	TGCGCCAGCAGCTTGGCCGGGTCGGACACCGGGGAGCTGTTTTTT	CASSLAGSDTGELFF
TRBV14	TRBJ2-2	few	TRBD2	TGTGCCAGCAGCCTGCTAGCGGAGACCACCGGGGAGCTGTTTTTT	CASSLLAETTGELFF